The source of this TCR beta chain is a study of blood T cell repertoires in COVID-19. Study-wide background: The United States, Italy and Spain supplied acute and convalescent COVID-19 samples. In each case, the material was cDNA or gDNA derived from T cells, B-cell-depleted T cells, or PBMCs.

As originally analysed: The authors estimated nucleated cell counts from reference gene primer amplification. Produced via immunoSEQ multiplex PCR; TCRdb's table is partial and in-frame only. That table gives V, J and clone size, and the DNA gave D and trimming. Found here are about 220,000 clones, about three quarters of them singletons; the top ten hold over 7%. Germline CDR1 MNHNY, CDR2 SVGAGI (reference sequence). The CDR3 is made up of 15 amino acids. V shed 6 bases, J shed 3 bases, and the junction held 10 bases outside the gene matches. Sequencing input: peripheral blood. The chain joins TRBV6-6 to TRBJ1-1, with 7 bases lining up with TRBD1. The receptor was derived from a woman between 65 and 79 years old with acute or convalescent COVID-19. CDR3 DNA: TGTGCCAGCAGCAATTCCTACAGGGGCGACACTGAAGCTTTCTTT. Its translation is CASSNSYRGDTEAFF.